Given below is one T cell receptor beta chain in context. The CDR3 is 11 residues long. The ends were cut back, 3 bases at V and 8 bases at J, with 7 bases in the middle. This record comes from a study of blood T cell repertoires in COVID-19. Study-wide background: The study drew acute and convalescent COVID-19 samples from the United States, Italy and Spain. From T cells, B-cell-depleted T cells, or PBMCs came the material, which was cDNA or gDNA.

Generated by immunoSEQ multiplex PCR, the TCRdb table keeps only in-frame clones and is missing some. This table has tens of thousands of clones, roughly 89% appearing once. Sequencing was carried out using peripheral blood. This receptor was taken from a woman aged 70-85 years with acute or convalescent COVID-19. V usage is TRBV12-3 or TRBV12-4 and J usage is TRBJ1-2, with D unclear. The CDR3 here is CASSFSEGYTF. CDR3 DNA: TGTGCCAGCAGTTTCAGCGAAGGCTACACCTTC.